The 4 T cell receptor beta chains reported below all come from one sample, sequenced in a study of blood T cell repertoires in COVID-19. Assay: immunoSEQ multiplex PCR; the TCRdb copy retains only in-frame clones and omits some. The sample consists of 200,000 to 300,000 clones, about 85% of them appearing once. Sequenced material: peripheral blood. The source of these receptors is a man aged 25-45 years who had recovered from COVID-19.

The chain couples TRBV6-1 to TRBJ2-3, with 7 nucleotides matching TRBD1. V lost 0 bases to trimming and J lost 4 bases; unmatched junction nucleotides: 13. The germline V gene encodes CDR1 MNHNS and CDR2 SASEGT. CDR3 size: 18 residues. The CDR3: CASSEAPTGQRSADTQYF. The CDR3 bases are TGTGCCAGCAGTGAAGCTCCTACGGGACAGCGCTCTGCAGATACGCAGTATTTT.

The chain uses TRBV2 and TRBJ1-3; weak D call: TRBD1 (5 bases). The germline gives CDR1 SNHLY, CDR2 FYNNEI. Trimming removed 7 bases from V and 0 bases from J, with 13 bases in between. This CDR3 region has 15 residues. The CDR3 DNA reads as TGTGCCAGCACCGGCGGGGCCCTCTCTGGAAACACCATATATTTT. The encoded protein is CASTGGALSGNTIYF.

J is TRBJ1-6 and V is TRBV5-1, with 9 bases aligning to TRBD1. This CDR3 has 15 amino acids. Germline lookup yields CDR1 SGHRS and CDR2 YFSETQ. J was trimmed by 10 bases and V by 3 bases; bases with no gene match: 8. The CDR3 coding sequence is TGCGCCAGCAGCTCCCCGGGACAGGGAAAATCACCCCTCCACTTT. Its protein is CASSSPGQGKSPLHF.

The chain has TRBV3-1 (or the pseudogene TRBV3-2) and TRBJ2-1, with D maybe TRBD1 (6 bases). Trimming stripped 2 bases from V and 5 bases from J, with 19 bases between. The CDR3 extends over 17 amino acids. Looked up from germline, CDR1 is LGHDT and CDR2 is YNNKEL (reference sequence). The CDR3 here is CASSQKNRLRGNNEQFF. CDR3 nucleotide sequence: TGTGCCAGCAGCCAAAAAAACAGACTGAGGGGGAACAATGAGCAGTTCTTC.